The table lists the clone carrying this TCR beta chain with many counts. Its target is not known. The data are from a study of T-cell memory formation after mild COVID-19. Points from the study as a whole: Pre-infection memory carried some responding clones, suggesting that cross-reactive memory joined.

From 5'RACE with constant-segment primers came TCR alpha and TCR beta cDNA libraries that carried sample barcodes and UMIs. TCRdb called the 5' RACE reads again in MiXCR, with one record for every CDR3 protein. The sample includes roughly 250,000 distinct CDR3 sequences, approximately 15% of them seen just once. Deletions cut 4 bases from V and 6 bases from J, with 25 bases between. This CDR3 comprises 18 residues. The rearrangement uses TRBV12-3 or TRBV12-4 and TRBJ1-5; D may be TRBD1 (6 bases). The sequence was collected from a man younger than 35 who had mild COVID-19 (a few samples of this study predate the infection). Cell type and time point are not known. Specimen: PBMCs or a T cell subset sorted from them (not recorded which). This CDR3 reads CASSSIEVSGDYIQPQHF. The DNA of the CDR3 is TGTGCCAGCAGTTCTATAGAGGTATCAGGGGATTATATTCAGCCCCAGCATTTT.